The 2 T cell receptor beta chains reported below all come from one sample, sequenced in a study of T cell responses to AZD1222 COVID-19 vaccine. Sequencing was performed with immunoSEQ multiplex PCR; in TCRdb, only in-frame clones are kept and a portion is missing. The table has roughly 180,000 clones, around 94% seen once. The sequencing used peripheral blood, collected on day 0 of AZD1222 vaccination. The receptors come from an adult in good health.

V is TRBV29-1 and J is TRBJ2-2; D unresolved. The V and J ends lost 3 bases and 4 bases respectively, with 12 bases between them. Germline CDR1 is SQVTM and CDR2 is ANQGSEA. The CDR3 is 14 residues long. The CDR3 coding sequence is TGCAGCGTTGAGGACCTCGACCCCACCGGGGAGCTGTTTTTT. It translates to CSVEDLDPTGELFF.

The genes are TRBV28 and TRBJ1-5; D not certain. This CDR3 comprises 16 residues. Germline V gives CDR1 MDHEN, CDR2 SYDVKM. The ends were cut back, 2 bases at V and 2 bases at J, with 13 bases in the middle. The CDR3, as DNA: TGTGCCAGCAGTTTAGTTTGGGGAGCTGGCAATCAGCCCCAGCATTTT. Amino acids: CASSLVWGAGNQPQHF.